Below, 4 T cell receptor beta chains from the same sample are listed, as sequenced in a study of T cell responses to AZD1222 COVID-19 vaccine listed by TCRdb under 2021. Libraries were constructed by the immunoSEQ multiplex PCR assay. This is the immuneACCESS table as TCRdb keeps it, with only in-frame sequences that have V and J called. A part of the clones is gone; compared with another copy, unresolved V genes explain less than half, and the rest is unexplained. This sample gives under 130,000 clones in total; 92% of them show up just once. In total, the top ten clones hold about 1.2% of the sample. The time point tag for this specimen amounts to: baseline before first vaccination. The sequencing here drew on peripheral blood, taken on day 0 of AZD1222 vaccination. Receptors originate from an adult in good health.

The rearrangement joins TRBV3-1 (or the pseudogene TRBV3-2) to TRBJ1-5; TRBD1 might be the D (5 bases). V dropped 0 bases and J dropped 7 bases, with 13 bases sitting between them. CDR1 is LGHDT and CDR2 is YNNKEL in the germline V gene (reference sequence). The CDR3 is 15 amino acids. Written as DNA, the CDR3 is TGTGCCAGCAGCCAAGATCGTTGGGGCTGGCAGCCCCAGCATTTT. Its translation: CASSQDRWGWQPQHF.

The chain has TRBV15 and TRBJ1-1; perhaps TRBD1 as D (5 bases). V was cut by 8 bases and J by 1 base, with 8 bases left in between. The germline V gene has CDR1 LNHNV and CDR2 YYDKDF (reference sequence). The CDR3 sequence is 12 residues long. CDR3 DNA: TGTGCCACCCAGGGCCCGAACACTGAAGCTTTCTTT. Its protein product is CATQGPNTEAFF.

The rearrangement links TRBV14 to TRBJ2-4; TRBD2 agrees at 10 bases. CDR1 and CDR2 from the germline V gene are SGHDN and FVKESK. J was trimmed by 2 bases and V by 1 base; bases with no gene match: 5. This CDR3 contains 17 residues. CDR3 DNA sequence: TGTGCCAGCAGCCAAGGTTTTAGCGGGGGGTCCAAAAACATTCAGTACTTC. It translates to CASSQGFSGGSKNIQYF. The full variable domain, in which reference TRBV14 and TRBJ2-4 provide the parts outside the CDR3, is EAGVTQFPSHSVIEKGQTVTLRCDPISGHDNLYWYRRVMGKEIKFLLHFVKESKQDESGMPNNRFLAERTGGTYSTLKVQPAELEDSGVYFCASSQGFSGGSKNIQYFGAGTRLSVL.

This clone was seen a handful of times. The rearrangement links TRBV3-1 (or the pseudogene TRBV3-2) to TRBJ2-6; 9 positions match TRBD2. CDR1 and CDR2 from the germline V gene are LGHDT and YNNKEL (reference sequence). After removal of 1 base from V and 4 bases from J, the junction contained 8 bases not matched to a gene. There are 18 residues in the CDR3. The CDR3 spells CASSQAAGGSFGANVLTF. The CDR3 DNA reads TGTGCCAGCAGCCAAGCAGCGGGAGGATCGTTCGGGGCCAACGTCCTGACTTTC.